Listed below are T cell receptor beta chains from one sample, sequenced in a study of OX40 agonist ivuxolimab in advanced cancers. Measured with immunoSEQ multiplex PCR; TCRdb has only the in-frame clones, and not every one. The table includes fewer than 65,000 clones, about 90% detected once. Specimen: CD4+ or CD8+ T cells sorted from blood, collected in a trial of the OX40 agonist ivuxolimab. The receptor source for this set is an adult with an advanced solid tumor such as melanoma, head and neck, liver or kidney cancer. CDR3s include the opening cysteine and the closing phenylalanine or tryptophan. Each record gives: D gene, V gene, J gene, clone size, CDR3 protein, CDR3 DNA. A D gene is named only where the DNA matches it firmly. Where a row states a size, it is once, few, many or the class of an expanded clone; other rows omit it.

>TRBD2|TRBV28|TRBJ2-7|.
CASSSGLAGPYEQYF
TGTGCCAGCAGCTCCGGACTAGCGGGTCCCTACGAGCAGTACTTC
>TRBD2|TRBV25-1|TRBJ2-1|.
CASSKTSGPIDSYNEQFF
TGTGCCAGCAGTAAGACTAGCGGGCCGATCGATTCCTACAATGAGCAGTTCTTC
>.|TRBV6-1|TRBJ2-7|.
CASRRSRTDTYEQYF
TGTGCCAGCAGGCGGTCCAGGACGGACACCTACGAGCAGTACTTC
>TRBD2|TRBV5-1|TRBJ2-1|.
CASSQGAGAHNEQFF
TGCGCCAGCAGCCAGGGAGCGGGAGCCCACAATGAGCAGTTCTTC
>TRBD2|TRBV18|TRBJ2-1|.
CASSPQAGGRSYNEQFF
TGTGCCAGCTCACCACAAGCGGGAGGACGCTCCTACAATGAGCAGTTCTTC
>.|TRBV7-9|TRBJ2-7|.
CASSGYRETYEQYF
TGTGCCAGCAGCGGATACAGGGAAACCTACGAGCAGTACTTC
>TRBD2|TRBV5-1|TRBJ2-3|.
CASSLAGTSGTDTQYF
TGCGCCAGCAGCTTGGCCGGGACTAGCGGCACAGATACGCAGTATTTT
>.|TRBV30|TRBJ1-2|.
CAWSNMYGYTF
TGTGCCTGGAGTAATATGTATGGCTACACCTTC
>TRBD2|TRBV28|TRBJ2-7|few
CASRPPGGEQYF
TGTGCCAGCAGGCCCCCGGGGGGCGAGCAGTACTTC
>.|TRBV11-2|TRBJ2-6|.
CASSLVGMRGFSGANVLTF
TGTGCCAGCAGCTTAGTGGGGATGCGGGGCTTCTCTGGGGCCAACGTCCTGACTTTC
>TRBD2|TRBV10-3|TRBJ2-4|.
CAISGQGATSGRNIQYF
TGTGCCATCAGTGGACAGGGGGCGACTAGCGGGAGAAACATTCAGTACTTC
>.|TRBV6-4|TRBJ2-5|.
CASGFRRAQETQYF
TGTGCCAGCGGATTTCGTCGCGCCCAAGAGACCCAGTACTTC
>TRBD2|TRBV18|TRBJ2-1|.
CASSPTPGTSGAAYNEQFF
TGTGCCAGCTCACCCACCCCTGGGACTAGCGGTGCCGCTTACAATGAGCAGTTCTTC
>.|TRBV2|TRBJ1-5|.
CASSEVQGHQPQHF
TGTGCCAGCAGTGAAGTCCAGGGTCACCAGCCCCAGCATTTT
>TRBD2|TRBV7-8|TRBJ2-7|.
CASSVGLASSYEQYF
TGTGCCAGCAGCGTGGGACTAGCGAGCTCCTACGAGCAGTACTTC
>TRBD1|TRBV19|TRBJ2-7|.
CASSADRDQSYEQYF
TGTGCCAGTAGTGCGGACAGGGACCAGTCCTACGAGCAGTACTTC
>TRBD1|TRBV4-1|TRBJ2-1|.
CASSQGTGVAEQFF
TGCGCCAGCAGCCAAGGGACAGGGGTTGCTGAGCAGTTCTTC